The 21 T cell receptor beta chains below all came from one sample that was sequenced in a study of T cells after yellow fever vaccination. TCRdb reprocessed the 5' RACE reads via MiXCR and lists one record per CDR3 protein. The sample includes some 600,000 distinct CDR3 sequences, less than 20% of them seen just once. The sample here was PBMCs, taken about 5 days after the first yellow fever vaccination. These receptors were obtained from a man younger than 30 who received the YFV17D yellow fever vaccine.

The gene calls are TRBV4-3 and TRBJ2-7; either TRBD1 or TRBD2 may fit D (5 bases each). Per germline, CDR1 LGHNA and CDR2 YSLEER. The CDR3 consists of 14 residues. V shed 3 bases and J shed 2 bases, with 11 bases lying between them. CDR3 region: CASSQNQGPYEQYF. CDR3 bases: TGCGCCAGCAGCCAGAACCAGGGACCCTACGAGCAGTACTTC.

This clonotype turned up a few times. V and J are TRBV7-2 and TRBJ2-1, with 9 bases lining up with TRBD2. CDR3 length equals 17 residues. Germline values: CDR1 SGHTA, CDR2 FQGNSA. The V gene end was trimmed by 5 bases and the J gene end by 1 base; junction bases not matched to a gene: 9. CDR3 residues: CASSAEMLAGSYNEQFF. The CDR3 nucleotides are TGTGCCAGCAGCGCAGAAATGCTAGCGGGGTCCTACAATGAGCAGTTCTTC.

This chain joins TRBV29-1 and TRBJ1-4, with TRBD1 matching 8 bases. The CDR3 is 14 amino acids. J lost 7 bases, V lost 6 bases, and 10 bases had no gene match. CDR1 SQVTM and CDR2 ANQGSEA come from the germline V gene. CDR3: CSVGTDRVGEKLFF. The CDR3 DNA reads TGCAGCGTCGGGACGGACAGGGTTGGTGAAAAACTGTTTTTT. The whole variable domain, filled in from reference TRBV29-1 and TRBJ1-4, reads SAVISQKPSRDICQRGTSLTIQCQVDSQVTMMFWYRQQPGQSLTLIATANQGSEATYESGFVIDKFPISRPNLTFSTLTVSNMSPEDSSIYLCSVGTDRVGEKLFFGSGTQLSVL.

This clonotype was found a few times. This sequence joins TRBV25-1 and TRBJ2-5; 11 bases line up with TRBD1. From germline, CDR1 is MGHDK and CDR2 SYGVNS. V trimming: 5 bases; J trimming: 5 bases; junction bases outside the gene matches: 7. The CDR3 covers 15 residues. The CDR3, as DNA: TGTGCCAGCAGTCGGACAGGGGGCGTGTGGGAGACCCAGTACTTC. Protein: CASSRTGGVWETQYF.

CDR3 coding DNA: TGCGTCTTGAAACTCCGGGACTACTCCTACGAGCGGTACGTC. As protein: CVLKLRDYSYERYV. The chain has TRBV4-3 and TRBJ2-7, with 7 bases fitting TRBD2. Germline loops: CDR1 LGHNA, CDR2 YSLEER. The CDR3 has 14 amino acids.

The chain links TRBV11-1 to TRBJ2-1; 8 nucleotides align to TRBD1. V trimming: 5 bases; J trimming: 7 bases; junction bases outside the gene matches: 4. CDR3 size: 13 residues. Germline V gives CDR1 SGHAT, CDR2 FQDESV (reference sequence). CDR3 nucleotides: TGTGCCAGCAGCCTGGACAGGGTAAATGAGCAGTTCTTC. Translated, it gives CASSLDRVNEQFF.

V is TRBV20-1 and J is TRBJ2-3, with 7 positions matching TRBD2. Looked up from germline, CDR1 is DFQATT and CDR2 is SNEGSKA (reference sequence). V gave up 5 bases and J gave up 6 bases; unmatched junction bases: 17. This CDR3 contains 16 residues. CDR3 region: CSAPFTTSRMWDTQYF. The CDR3 coding sequence is TGCAGTGCTCCCTTTACGACTAGCCGCATGTGGGATACGCAGTATTTT.

The chain carries TRBV7-2 and TRBJ1-4; D unclear. Trimming removed 2 bases from V and 8 bases from J, with 18 bases in between. Germline V CDR1 and CDR2: SGHTA, FQGNSA. The CDR3 totals 16 residues. The CDR3 here is CASSLTGKGNREKLFF. The CDR3 DNA follows: TGTGCCAGCAGCTTAACGGGGAAAGGGAATAGGGAAAAACTGTTTTTT.

This clonotype appeared a few times. The genes are TRBV3-1 and TRBJ1-3, with D hard to call. V lost 4 bases to trimming and J lost 3 bases, with 10 bases between them. The CDR3 is 14 amino acids. The germline CDR1 and CDR2 sequences are LGHDT and YNNKEL (reference sequence). CDR3 amino acids: CASSLSLGGNTIYF. In DNA form, the CDR3 reads TGTGCCAGCAGCCTTTCACTCGGTGGAAACACCATATATTTT.

This clonotype was recorded many times. This chain uses TRBV7-2 with TRBJ2-7; 7 bases align to TRBD1. Germline V lookup: CDR1 SGHTA, CDR2 FQGNSA. With 6 bases clipped from V and 1 base from J, the junction kept 3 bases outside the gene matches. The CDR3 has 13 amino acids. The CDR3 loop reads CASRRDRSYEQYF. The CDR3, as DNA: TGTGCCAGCAGACGGGACAGATCCTACGAGCAGTACTTC.

This clonotype was counted only a few times. This rearrangement joins TRBV11-2 to TRBJ1-1; D perhaps matches TRBD1 (6 bases). CDR3 length: 20 amino acids. Germline V gene lookup returns CDR1 SGHAT and CDR2 FQNNGV. V gave up 4 bases and J gave up 0 bases, with 27 bases separating them. CDR3 sequence (DNA): TGTGCCAGCAGCTACCCCGCAAAACCAAAAACAGGGACCTTGAACACTGAAGCTTTCTTT. Amino acids: CASSYPAKPKTGTLNTEAFF. Based on the CDR3 plus reference TRBV11-2 and TRBJ1-1, the full variable domain is EAGVAQSPRYKIIEKRQSVAFWCNPISGHATLYWYQQILGQGPKLLIQFQNNGVVDDSQLPKDRFSAERLKGVDSTLKIQPAKLEDSAVYLCASSYPAKPKTGTLNTEAFFGQGTRLTVV.

This clonotype was seen more than once but under ten times. The chain employs TRBV4-3 and TRBJ2-1, with 8 bases lining up with TRBD2. V lost 4 bases, J lost 2 bases, and 10 bases stayed unmatched. This CDR3 is 17 amino acids long. The germline V gene has CDR1 LGHNA and CDR2 YSLEER. CDR3 in DNA: TGCGCCAGCAGCCGATACAGCGGGGGAGACCCCTACAATGAGCAGTTCTTC. It is translated as CASSRYSGGDPYNEQFF.

The chain carries TRBV6-6 and TRBJ1-2; D is uncertain. Between the trimmed V and J ends, which lost 4 bases and 7 bases, there was a span of 13 bases. Germline CDR1 is MNHNY and CDR2 is SVGAGI (reference sequence). The CDR3 has 13 amino acids. CDR3 sequence (DNA): TGTGCCAGCAGTTCCGACGGTTACGGTGGCTACACCTTC. It codes for CASSSDGYGGYTF.

The sample holds a few counts of this clonotype. This chain connects TRBV29-1 to TRBJ1-5, with a weak D call TRBD1 (5 bases). CDR3 size: 15 residues. The V gene's germline CDR1 is SQVTM and CDR2 ANQGSEA. The CDR3: CSNRGMGYSNQPQHF. CDR3 nucleotide sequence: TGCTCGAACCGGGGGATGGGCTATAGCAATCAGCCCCAGCATTTT. The complete variable domain, with remaining parts taken from reference TRBV29-1 and TRBJ1-5, reads SAVISQKPSRDICQRGTSLTIQCQVDSQVTMMFWYRQQPGQSLTLIATANQGSEATYESGFVIDKFPISRPNLTFSTLTVSNMSPEDSSIYLCSNRGMGYSNQPQHFGDGTRLSIL.

The chain combines TRBV5-1 with TRBJ2-3, with TRBD1 matching over 7 bases. V shed 4 bases, J shed 0 bases, and the junction held 2 bases outside the gene matches. CDR1 and CDR2 from the germline V gene are SGHRS and YFSETQ. CDR3 length: 14 residues. CDR3 coding DNA: TGCGCCAGCAGCCACAGGGGCAGCACAGATACGCAGTATTTT. This gives the protein CASSHRGSTDTQYF.

This clonotype was recorded once. The rearrangement links TRBV6-5 to TRBJ1-1; TRBD1 agrees at 7 bases. The ends lost 2 bases at V and 0 bases at J; junction bases unmatched: 3. This CDR3 has 15 amino acids. Germline CDR1 is MNHEY and CDR2 is SVGAGI. CDR3 DNA sequence: TGTGCCAGCAGTTACCCGACAGGGCTGAACACTGAAGCTTTCTTT. Its translation is CASSYPTGLNTEAFF.

This sequence joins TRBV9 and TRBJ1-3; possible D gene TRBD1, 5 bases. V dropped 4 bases and J dropped 1 base, with 18 bases sitting between them. CDR1 and CDR2 from the germline V gene are SGDLS and YYNGEE. This CDR3 contains 17 residues. The CDR3 DNA reads as TGTGCCAGCAGCCGTCGGGACCGAATGGCATCTGGAAACACCATATATTTT. This gives the protein CASSRRDRMASGNTIYF.

A few counts support this clonotype. The chain joins TRBV12-3 or TRBV12-4 to TRBJ2-4; D not certain. The CDR3 runs to 13 residues. The V gene lost 3 bases and the J gene lost 2 bases, with 5 bases spanning the gap. The CDR3 nucleotides read TGTGCCAGCAGTTTTGTCACCAAAAACATTCAGTACTTC. Translating gives CASSFVTKNIQYF.

This clonotype was counted only a few times. The chain joins TRBV12-3 or TRBV12-4 to TRBJ2-2, with D uncertain. Trimming cost V 10 bases and J 8 bases, with 17 bases left between them. CDR3 length: 13 amino acids. The CDR3 protein is CATKPTWAGELFF. The CDR3 DNA reads as TGTGCCACCAAACCCACGTGGGCGGGGGAGCTGTTTTTT.

This clonotype was seen a few times. The rearrangement links TRBV21-1 to TRBJ1-5; the D segment call TRBD1 is taken from the table without a DNA check. TRBV21-1 constitutes a pseudogene. The CDR3 is made up of 14 amino acids. CDR3 bases: TGTGCCAGCCCCCCGGGGAGGAGCGGCCAGCCCCAGCATTTT. Protein sequence: CASPPGRSGQPQHF.

The genes are TRBV6-2 or TRBV6-3 and TRBJ1-1, with D perhaps matching TRBD1 (5 bases). Trimming stripped 4 bases from V and 1 base from J, with 16 bases between. Germline CDR1 MNHEY, CDR2 SVGEGT. The CDR3 runs 16 residues. This chain's CDR3 is CASSSSGDLGNTEAFF. The CDR3 DNA follows: TGTGCCAGCAGTTCGAGTGGGGACTTAGGGAACACTGAAGCTTTCTTT.